This is a list of T cell receptor beta chains from one sample in a study of blood T cell repertoires in COVID-19. TCRdb's copy holds only in-frame clones and misses some; the assay was immunoSEQ multiplex PCR. The sample lists roughly 68,000 clones; roughly 81% were seen once. Input material: peripheral blood. All receptors derive from a human donor in a cohort sampled during active COVID-19. CDR3s include the opening cysteine and the closing phenylalanine or tryptophan. The D gene is left open where the match is weak. The listing skips clone size in some rows; elsewhere it reads once, few, many or a size class.

CDR3 protein,CDR3 DNA,J gene,V gene,D gene,clone size
CASSPSVIADNEQFF,TGTGCCAGCAGCCCGTCCGTGATAGCTGACAATGAGCAGTTCTTC,TRBJ2-1,TRBV7-9,.,.
CSASRVKQFF,TGCAGTGCTAGTAGAGTCAAGCAGTTCTTC,TRBJ2-1,TRBV20-1,.,.
CASSLGTASYNEQFF,TGTGCCAGCAGCTTAGGGACTGCCTCCTACAATGAGCAGTTCTTC,TRBJ2-1,TRBV5-8,.,.
CASSPTREGTLSYEQYF,TGTGCCAGCTCGCCAACTAGGGAGGGGACCCTCTCCTACGAGCAGTACTTC,TRBJ2-7,TRBV18,TRBD2,once
CATSTHPTGAAYNEQFF,TGTGCCACCTCGACACATCCTACAGGGGCGGCCTACAATGAGCAGTTCTTC,TRBJ2-1,TRBV24-1,TRBD1,.
CASSSRWPEGGEQFF,TGTGCCAGCAGCTCGAGGTGGCCAGAGGGGGGGGAGCAGTTCTTC,TRBJ2-1,TRBV7-8,.,few
CASSYGEGGYTF,TGTGCCAGCAGTTACGGAGAAGGCGGCTACACCTTC,TRBJ1-2,TRBV6-5,.,.
CASSLRRERGYEQYF,TGTGCCAGCAGCTTAAGGCGGGAGAGGGGTTACGAGCAGTACTTC,TRBJ2-7,TRBV7-8,TRBD2,once
CASSQDRGTDTQYF,TGTGCCAGCAGCCAAGATCGGGGGACAGATACGCAGTATTTT,TRBJ2-3,TRBV4-2,.,.
CASSYGTSGSLNEQFF,TGTGCCAGCAGTTATGGGACTAGCGGGAGTCTAAATGAGCAGTTCTTC,TRBJ2-1,TRBV6-5,TRBD2,once
CASNGQDGYTF,TGTGCCAGCAACGGACAGGATGGCTACACCTTC,TRBJ1-2,TRBV28,TRBD1,.
CASSLYVSGKGLSTDTQYF,TGCGCCAGCAGCCTTTATGTCAGCGGGAAAGGGCTAAGCACAGATACGCAGTATTTT,TRBJ2-3,TRBV4-3,TRBD2,.
CASSRRPSGRAIGTGELFF,TGTGCCAGCAGCCGCAGACCTAGCGGGAGGGCCATCGGCACCGGGGAGCTGTTTTTT,TRBJ2-2,TRBV6-2/TRBV6-3,TRBD2,once
CASTSAGGTRFQETQYF,TGTGCCAGCACCAGCGCCGGGGGGACACGGTTTCAAGAGACCCAGTACTTC,TRBJ2-5,TRBV28,.,few
CASSVKREGKEKLFF,TGTGCCAGCAGCGTAAAACGCGAGGGAAAAGAAAAACTGTTTTTT,TRBJ1-4,TRBV9,.,.
CASSYVLGAMTGELFF,TGTGCCAGCAGTTACGTGCTGGGGGCAATGACCGGGGAGCTGTTTTTT,TRBJ2-2,TRBV6-2/TRBV6-3,.,once
CASALGGGVSGYTF,TGTGCCAGCGCTCTGGGTGGGGGGGTTTCTGGCTACACCTTC,TRBJ1-2,TRBV6-5,.,.
CASSLAQGSFDEQFF,TGCGCCAGCAGCTTGGCTCAGGGGAGTTTTGATGAGCAGTTCTTC,TRBJ2-1,TRBV5-1,.,.
CATSDWADGGRGVHEQFF,TGTGCCACCAGTGATTGGGCGGACGGCGGACGGGGTGTACATGAGCAGTTCTTC,TRBJ2-1,TRBV24-1,.,.
CASSPDGKKNTEAFF,TGTGCCAGCAGCCCGGACGGGAAAAAGAACACTGAAGCTTTCTTT,TRBJ1-1,TRBV7-9,.,.
CASKGYKGTQYF,TGTGCCAGCAAGGGGTACAAAGGGACCCAGTACTTC,TRBJ2-5,TRBV6-5,.,.
CASSLGAGAGNTIYF,TGTGCCAGCAGCTTAGGGGCAGGGGCGGGAAACACCATATATTTT,TRBJ1-3,TRBV7-2,.,many
CASSRLAGSGGTYEQYF,TGTGCCAGCAGCCGACTGGCCGGGAGCGGAGGAACCTACGAGCAGTACTTC,TRBJ2-7,TRBV4-2,.,.
CASSLVGQDLYEQYF,TGTGCCAGCAGTTTAGTCGGACAGGACCTTTACGAGCAGTACTTC,TRBJ2-7,TRBV27,TRBD1,.
CASTVEGTEAFF,TGTGCCAGCACCGTTGAGGGCACTGAAGCTTTCTTT,TRBJ1-1,TRBV12-3/TRBV12-4,.,.
CASSQDHPAFDYNEQFF,TGTGCCAGCAGCCAAGATCATCCAGCGTTTGACTACAATGAGCAGTTCTTC,TRBJ2-1,TRBV3-1/TRBV3-2,.,.
CASSPRGGGNYNEQFF,TGTGCCAGCAGCCCCCGGGGGGGCGGGAACTACAATGAGCAGTTCTTC,TRBJ2-1,TRBV7-9,TRBD2,.
CASTPGQGNQPQHF,TGTGCCAGTACCCCCGGACAGGGGAATCAGCCCCAGCATTTT,TRBJ1-5,TRBV19,TRBD1,.
CASSPKHGNSPLHF,TGTGCCAGCAGCCCCAAACACGGGAATTCACCCCTCCACTTT,TRBJ1-6,TRBV11-2,.,.
CASSVAGVFDEQFF,TGTGCCAGCAGCGTAGCTGGAGTTTTCGATGAGCAGTTCTTC,TRBJ2-1,TRBV9,.,.
CSVRGQEKETQYF,TGCAGCGTCCGCGGACAGGAAAAAGAGACCCAGTACTTC,TRBJ2-5,TRBV29-1,TRBD1,.
CASSLELNTGELFF,TGTGCCAGCAGCTTAGAGTTAAACACCGGGGAGCTGTTTTTT,TRBJ2-2,TRBV5-4,.,.
CASSSKLGLAGGSRTGELFF,TGTGCCAGCAGTAGCAAATTGGGACTAGCGGGAGGAAGTCGCACCGGGGAGCTGTTTTTT,TRBJ2-2,TRBV28,TRBD2,few
CASSSLGPGSRQETQYF,TGTGCCAGCAGCTCCTTGGGCCCCGGTTCACGCCAAGAGACCCAGTACTTC,TRBJ2-5,TRBV5-5,.,.
CASSFGQGANTEAFF,TGTGCCAGCAGCTTCGGACAGGGCGCCAACACTGAAGCTTTCTTT,TRBJ1-1,TRBV11-2,TRBD1,.
CASGFLRGRDEQYF,TGTGCCAGCGGTTTCCTAAGGGGCCGAGACGAGCAGTACTTC,TRBJ2-7,TRBV27,.,.
CASSSLAGVIHEQFF,TGCGCCAGCAGCTCCCTAGCGGGAGTGATACATGAGCAGTTCTTC,TRBJ2-1,TRBV4-1,TRBD2,once
CASSRGPALDEQYF,TGTGCCAGCAGTAGGGGGCCTGCTTTGGACGAGCAGTACTTC,TRBJ2-7,TRBV2,TRBD1,.
CASSTTVEEQYF,TGTGCCAGCAGCACAACTGTGGAGGAGCAGTACTTC,TRBJ2-7,TRBV28,.,.
CASSILGQANTEAFF,TGTGCCAGCAGCATCCTCGGACAGGCGAACACTGAAGCTTTCTTT,TRBJ1-1,TRBV7-9,TRBD1,.
CASSSRLAPSEQYF,TGTGCCAGCAGTTCAAGACTAGCGCCGTCCGAGCAGTACTTC,TRBJ2-7,TRBV27,TRBD2,.
CASSSGGRYQPQHF,TGTGCCAGCAGTTCCGGGGGGAGGTATCAGCCCCAGCATTTT,TRBJ1-5,TRBV6-5,.,.
CASSQDLGQGSTGELFF,TGCGCCAGCAGCCAAGATCTGGGACAGGGTTCCACCGGGGAGCTGTTTTTT,TRBJ2-2,TRBV4-3,TRBD1,once
CASSHIDQGGAYEQYF,TGTGCCAGCAGCCACATCGATCAGGGGGGCGCGTACGAGCAGTACTTC,TRBJ2-7,TRBV6-6,.,.
CASSLYAGDDGYTF,TGTGCCAGCAGCCTTTATGCAGGGGACGATGGCTACACCTTC,TRBJ1-2,TRBV6-5,.,.
CASKKAGYEQYF,TGTGCCAGCAAGAAGGCGGGCTACGAGCAGTACTTC,TRBJ2-7,TRBV28,.,.
CASSLEMTSGRTSYPTDTQYF,TGTGCCAGCAGTTTGGAAATGACTAGCGGGAGGACCTCCTACCCCACAGATACGCAGTATTTT,TRBJ2-3,TRBV28,TRBD2,.
CASSVRQGVDTEAFF,TGCGCCAGCAGCGTAAGACAGGGTGTAGACACTGAAGCTTTCTTT,TRBJ1-1,TRBV5-1,TRBD1,.
CASRGQGSGELFF,TGTGCCTCGAGGGGACAGGGGAGCGGGGAGCTGTTTTTT,TRBJ2-2,TRBV6-5,TRBD1,.
CASSNGEMAGQDVQPQHF,TGTGCCAGCAGTAACGGGGAGATGGCGGGACAGGACGTGCAGCCCCAGCATTTT,TRBJ1-5,TRBV28,TRBD1,.
CASWGGAPSYEQYF,TGTGCCTCCTGGGGGGGGGCCCCCTCCTACGAGCAGTACTTC,TRBJ2-7,TRBV10-3,.,.
CASSQDVTSSYNEQFF,TGCGCCAGCAGCCAAGATGTAACTAGCTCCTACAATGAGCAGTTCTTC,TRBJ2-1,TRBV4-3,.,.
CASSRGGHREQYF,TGTGCCAGTAGTAGGGGGGGCCATCGGGAGCAGTACTTC,TRBJ2-7,TRBV19,.,.
CASSLDSQPQHF,TGTGCCAGCAGCTTAGATTCGCAGCCCCAGCATTTT,TRBJ1-5,TRBV7-9,.,.